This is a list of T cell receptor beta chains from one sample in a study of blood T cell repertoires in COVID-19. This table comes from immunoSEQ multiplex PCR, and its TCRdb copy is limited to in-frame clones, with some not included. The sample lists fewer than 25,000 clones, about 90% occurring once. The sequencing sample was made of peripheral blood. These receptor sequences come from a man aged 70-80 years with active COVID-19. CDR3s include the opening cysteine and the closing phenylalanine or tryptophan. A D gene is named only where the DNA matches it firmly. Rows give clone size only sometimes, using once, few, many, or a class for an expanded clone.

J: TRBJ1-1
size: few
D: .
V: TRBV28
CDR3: CASSPQGGRAEAFF
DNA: TGTGCCAGCAGCCCGCAAGGGGGTAGGGCTGAAGCTTTCTTT

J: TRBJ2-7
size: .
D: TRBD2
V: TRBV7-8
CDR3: CASSWAGGPYEQYF
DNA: TGTGCCAGCAGCTGGGCGGGAGGGCCCTACGAGCAGTACTTC

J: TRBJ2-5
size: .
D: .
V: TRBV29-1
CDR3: CSVVVPSETQYF
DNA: TGCAGCGTTGTCGTCCCTAGCGAGACCCAGTACTTC

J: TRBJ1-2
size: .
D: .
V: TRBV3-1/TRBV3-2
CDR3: CASSQPPGGYTF
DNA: TGTGCCAGCAGCCAACCACCCGGGGGTTACACCTTC

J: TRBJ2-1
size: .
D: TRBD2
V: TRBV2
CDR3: CASSGIGGDYNEQFF
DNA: TGTGCCAGCAGTGGAATCGGGGGGGATTACAATGAGCAGTTCTTC

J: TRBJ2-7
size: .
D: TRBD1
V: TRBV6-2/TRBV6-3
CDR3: CASSPIGTGIPHEQYF
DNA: TGTGCCAGCAGTCCGATTGGGACAGGGATCCCCCACGAGCAGTACTTC

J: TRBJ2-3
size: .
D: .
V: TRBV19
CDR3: CASSINGYGGRTDTQYF
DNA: TGTGCCAGTAGTATTAACGGTTACGGGGGACGCACAGATACGCAGTATTTT

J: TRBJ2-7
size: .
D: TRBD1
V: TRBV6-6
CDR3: CASSYSRQGGYEQYF
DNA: TGTGCCAGCAGTTACTCGAGACAGGGGGGTTACGAGCAGTACTTC

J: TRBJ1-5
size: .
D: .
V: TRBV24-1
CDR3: CATSDPGGVTHF
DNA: TGTGCCACCAGTGACCCTGGGGGGGTCACGCATTTT

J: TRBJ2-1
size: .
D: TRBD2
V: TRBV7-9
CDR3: CASSLVSGSYNEQFF
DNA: TGTGCCAGCAGCTTAGTTAGCGGGAGCTACAATGAGCAGTTCTTC

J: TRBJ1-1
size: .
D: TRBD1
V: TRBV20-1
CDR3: CSATLTGKAFF
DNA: TGCAGTGCTACCTTGACAGGGAAAGCTTTCTTT

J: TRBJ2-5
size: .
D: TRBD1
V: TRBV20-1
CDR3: CSASATGTGVETQYF
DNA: TGCAGTGCTAGTGCAACCGGGACAGGGGTTGAGACCCAGTACTTC

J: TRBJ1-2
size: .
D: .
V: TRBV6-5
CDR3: CASSSGGVLGYTF
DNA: TGTGCCAGCAGTTCGGGGGGTGTCCTCGGCTACACCTTC

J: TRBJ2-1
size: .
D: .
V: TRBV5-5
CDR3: CASSIPRVEQFF
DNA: TGTGCCAGCAGCATACCCAGGGTTGAGCAGTTCTTC

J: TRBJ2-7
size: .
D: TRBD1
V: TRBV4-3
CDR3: CASSLTQGAEQYF
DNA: TGCGCCAGCAGCCTAACTCAGGGGGCCGAGCAGTACTTC

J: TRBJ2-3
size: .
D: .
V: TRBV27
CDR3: CASSRFTDTQYF
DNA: TGTGCCAGCAGCCGTTTCACAGATACGCAGTATTTT

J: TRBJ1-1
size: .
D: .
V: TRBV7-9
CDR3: CASSFQGNTEAFF
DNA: TGTGCCAGCAGCTTTCAGGGGAACACTGAAGCTTTCTTT

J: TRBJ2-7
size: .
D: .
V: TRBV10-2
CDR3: CASSDGNTVYEQYF
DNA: TGCGCCAGCAGTGACGGGAATACAGTCTACGAGCAGTACTTC

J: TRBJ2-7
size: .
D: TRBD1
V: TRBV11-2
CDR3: CASKSGQGAFEQYF
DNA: TGTGCCAGCAAGTCCGGGCAGGGGGCCTTCGAGCAGTACTTC

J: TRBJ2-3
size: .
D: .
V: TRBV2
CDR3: CASSVVTSTDTQYF
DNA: TGTGCCAGCAGTGTAGTCACTAGCACAGATACGCAGTATTTT

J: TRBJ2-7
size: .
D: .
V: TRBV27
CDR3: CASSFGDRGEQYF
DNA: TGTGCCAGCAGTTTTGGGGACCGGGGGGAGCAGTACTTC

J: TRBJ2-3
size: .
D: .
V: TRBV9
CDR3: CASSVGTSDTQYF
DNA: TGTGCCAGCAGCGTAGGCACATCAGATACGCAGTATTTT

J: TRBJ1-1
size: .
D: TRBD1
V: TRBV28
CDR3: CASTGQLNTEAFF
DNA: TGTGCCAGCACGGGACAGTTGAACACTGAAGCTTTCTTT

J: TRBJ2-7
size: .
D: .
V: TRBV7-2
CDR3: CASSLGQGSSYEQYF
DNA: TGTGCCAGCAGCTTAGGGCAGGGGTCGTCCTACGAGCAGTACTTC

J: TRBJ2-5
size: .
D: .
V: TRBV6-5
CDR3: CASRQGRETQYF
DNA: TGTGCCAGCAGACAGGGAAGGGAGACCCAGTACTTC

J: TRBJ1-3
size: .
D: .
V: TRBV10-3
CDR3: CATTEGSGNTIYF
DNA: TGTGCCACCACGGAGGGCTCTGGAAACACCATATATTTT

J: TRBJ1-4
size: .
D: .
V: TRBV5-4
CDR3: CASSLGIQSNRGEKLFF
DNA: TGTGCCAGCAGCTTGGGGATCCAGTCTAACCGCGGTGAAAAACTGTTTTTT

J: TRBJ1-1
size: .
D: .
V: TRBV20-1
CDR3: CSARDPDEAFF
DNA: TGCAGTGCTAGAGACCCAGATGAAGCTTTCTTT

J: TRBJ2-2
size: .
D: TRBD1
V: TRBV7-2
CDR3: CASSRSRGRGGELFF
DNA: TGTGCCAGCAGCAGAAGCAGGGGGCGCGGCGGGGAGCTGTTTTTT

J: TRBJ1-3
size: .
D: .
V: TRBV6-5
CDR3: CASSYAQGGNTIYF
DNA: TGTGCCAGCAGTTACGCACAGGGAGGAAACACCATATATTTT

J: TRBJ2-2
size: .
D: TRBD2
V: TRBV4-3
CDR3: CASSQEGGRANGELFF
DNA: TGCGCCAGCAGCCAAGAAGGAGGGAGGGCAAACGGGGAGCTGTTTTTT

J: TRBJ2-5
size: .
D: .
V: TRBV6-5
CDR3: CASSPGLRVETQYF
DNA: TGTGCCAGCAGCCCGGGACTCCGGGTAGAGACCCAGTACTTC

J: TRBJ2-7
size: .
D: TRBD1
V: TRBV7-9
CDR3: CASSTLPGQGRDEQYF
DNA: TGTGCCAGCAGCACGCTACCGGGACAGGGGCGGGACGAGCAGTACTTC

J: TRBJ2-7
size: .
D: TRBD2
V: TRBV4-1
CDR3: CASSQVVGLATNEQYF
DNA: TGCGCCAGCAGCCAAGTGGTGGGACTAGCAACCAACGAGCAGTACTTC

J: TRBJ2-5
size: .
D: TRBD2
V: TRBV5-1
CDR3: CASSNGRAGETQYF
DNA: TGCGCCAGCAGCAACGGGAGGGCCGGTGAGACCCAGTACTTC

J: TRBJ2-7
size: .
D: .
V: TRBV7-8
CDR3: CASSLTRDSYEQYF
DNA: TGTGCCAGCAGCTTAACACGGGATAGCTACGAGCAGTACTTC

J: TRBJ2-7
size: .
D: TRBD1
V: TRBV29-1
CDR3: CSVIGTGVEQYF
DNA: TGCAGCGTTATCGGGACAGGCGTCGAGCAGTACTTC

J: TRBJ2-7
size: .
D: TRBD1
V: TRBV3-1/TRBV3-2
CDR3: CASSQVSLTGTGVYEQYF
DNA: TGTGCCAGCAGCCAAGTTTCGCTTACCGGGACAGGGGTGTACGAGCAGTACTTC

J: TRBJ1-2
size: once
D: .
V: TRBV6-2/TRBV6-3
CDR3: CASSTSQGTYGYTF
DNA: TGTGCCAGCAGTACTTCACAGGGAACCTATGGCTACACCTTC

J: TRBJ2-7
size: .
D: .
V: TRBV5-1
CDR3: CASSEDALGYEQYF
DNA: TGCGCCAGCAGCGAAGACGCCCTCGGGTACGAGCAGTACTTC

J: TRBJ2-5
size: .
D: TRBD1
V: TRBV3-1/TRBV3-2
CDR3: CASSRGTGLLETQYF
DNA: TGTGCCAGCAGCCGAGGGACAGGGTTATTAGAGACCCAGTACTTC

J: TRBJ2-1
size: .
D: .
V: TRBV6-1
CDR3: CASSDRDFYNEQFF
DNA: TGTGCCAGCAGTGACCGGGACTTCTACAATGAGCAGTTCTTC

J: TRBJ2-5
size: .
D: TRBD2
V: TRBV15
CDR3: CATSRGNSGVGETQYF
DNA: TGTGCCACCAGCAGAGGAAATAGCGGGGTAGGAGAGACCCAGTACTTC

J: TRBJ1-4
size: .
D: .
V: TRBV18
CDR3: CASSPTGSTNEKLFF
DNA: TGTGCCAGCTCACCAACGGGGTCAACTAATGAAAAACTGTTTTTT

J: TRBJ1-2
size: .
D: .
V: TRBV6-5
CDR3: CASRTGQTESYTF
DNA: TGTGCCAGCAGGACAGGCCAAACTGAGAGCTACACCTTC

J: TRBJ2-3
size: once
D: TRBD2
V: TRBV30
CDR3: CAWSESGGAGTDTQYF
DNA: TGTGCCTGGAGCGAAAGCGGGGGGGCCGGGACAGATACGCAGTATTTT

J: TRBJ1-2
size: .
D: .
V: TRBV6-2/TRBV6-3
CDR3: CASSFTGYGYTF
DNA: TGTGCCAGCAGTTTTACAGGCTATGGCTACACCTTC

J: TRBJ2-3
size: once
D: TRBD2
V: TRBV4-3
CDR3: CASSQAPTSGIITDTQYF
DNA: TGCGCCAGCAGCCAAGCCCCGACTAGCGGGATTATCACAGATACGCAGTATTTT

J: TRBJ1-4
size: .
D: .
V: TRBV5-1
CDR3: CASSLVVAGSGEKLFF
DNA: TGCGCCAGCAGCTTGGTAGTAGCGGGGAGTGGTGAAAAACTGTTTTTT

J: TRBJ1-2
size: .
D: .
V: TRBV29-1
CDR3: CSVESGVGYGYTF
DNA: TGCAGCGTCGAATCCGGGGTGGGCTATGGCTACACCTTC

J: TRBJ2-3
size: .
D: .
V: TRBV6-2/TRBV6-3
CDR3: CASSAGLGRTDTQYF
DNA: TGTGCCAGCAGTGCGGGACTCGGAAGAACAGATACGCAGTATTTT

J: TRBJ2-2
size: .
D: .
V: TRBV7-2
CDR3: CASSLAGVANTGELFF
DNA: TGTGCCAGCAGCTTAGCGGGAGTAGCCAACACCGGGGAGCTGTTTTTT

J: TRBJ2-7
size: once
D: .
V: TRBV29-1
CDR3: CSVQTDRSYEQYF
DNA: TGCAGCGTTCAAACGGACAGATCTTACGAGCAGTACTTC

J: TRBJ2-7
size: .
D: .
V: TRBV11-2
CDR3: CASTVSGGPPYEQYF
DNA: TGTGCCAGCACCGTTTCAGGGGGGCCCCCTTACGAGCAGTACTTC

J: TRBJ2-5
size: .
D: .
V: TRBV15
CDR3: CATRLRLGAGGTQYF
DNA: TGTGCCACGAGACTGAGGCTAGGGGCCGGGGGGACCCAGTACTTC

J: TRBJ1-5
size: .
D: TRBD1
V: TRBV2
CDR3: CASSRPGDRGPGQPQHF
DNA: TGTGCCAGCAGTCGGCCTGGGGACAGGGGGCCGGGGCAGCCCCAGCATTTT

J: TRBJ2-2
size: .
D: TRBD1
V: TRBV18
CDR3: CASSGQVNTGELFF
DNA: TGTGCCAGCTCTGGACAGGTTAACACCGGGGAGCTGTTTTTT

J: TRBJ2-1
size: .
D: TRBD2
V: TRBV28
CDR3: CASSRSGTVYNEQFF
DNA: TGTGCCAGCAGCCGTAGCGGGACCGTCTACAATGAGCAGTTCTTC

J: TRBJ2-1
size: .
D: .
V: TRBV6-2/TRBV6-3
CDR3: CASSYEFQGKFF
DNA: TGTGCCAGCAGTTACGAATTCCAGGGAAAGTTCTTC

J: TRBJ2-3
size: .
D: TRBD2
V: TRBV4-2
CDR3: CASSQEGSAGGRGDTQYF
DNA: TGTGCCAGCAGCCAAGAAGGCAGCGCGGGGGGGCGGGGAGATACGCAGTATTTT